Included here is one T cell receptor (beta chain) sequence, with context. The antigen it binds to is not known. The sample holds no much larger clone one base away, and base qualities are not on file. CDR1 and CDR2 are read off the germline V gene as SGHAT and FQNNGV. The CDR3 runs 15 amino acids, cysteine and phenylalanine included. Only the CDR3 region is kept as DNA, spanning 45 bases read in frame from base 1. Trimming removed 4 bases from V and 8 bases from J, leaving 20 bases between the germline ends. The entry originates in a study of OX40 agonist ivuxolimab in advanced cancers. General notes on the study: Ivuxolimab was an agonistic, fully human IgG2 monoclonal antibody directed against OX40 (CD134), a costimulatory receptor. Intravenous ivuxolimab was administered to patients every 2 weeks at six dose levels: 0.01, 0.1, 0.3, 1.5, 3 and 10 mg/kg. Of the roughly 52 dose-escalation patients, hepatocellular carcinoma was present in around 19, melanoma in approximately 15, renal cell carcinoma in 9 and head and neck cancer in 9. The dose-escalation cohort was about 86% male with a mean age of around 64 years, ranging from roughly 23 to 90. Prior anti-PD-1, anti-PD-L1 or anti-CTLA-4 therapy was permitted, and checkpoint inhibitors had been received by about 36% of dose-escalation patients. Three dose-escalation patients achieved partial responses, one with hepatocellular carcinoma and two with cutaneous melanoma. The point of sequencing TCRbeta in the periphery was to test whether ivuxolimab changed TCR sequence diversity and drove clonal T-cell expansion. The paper covers the monotherapy dose-escalation part of the phase I ivuxolimab trial, which included N ≈ 50 patients. General findings and caveats noted by the study authors: Low levels of normalized T-cell clonal expansion were also seen in some nonresponding patients. At doses of 0.1 to 3.0 mg/kg, clonal expansion of both CD4+ and CD8+ T cells in blood was seen between baseline and week 6. The antigen specificity of the clonally expanded peripheral T cells was not determined. Partial responders in the 0.1-3.0 mg/kg groups had among the lowest normalized peripheral clonal expansion, especially among CD8+ T cells. On average, CD8+ T cells showed more expanded clones than CD4+ T cells after ivuxolimab.

Genomic DNA was isolated from the sorted cells so that the TCRbeta CDR3 region could be sequenced. The immunoSEQ Assay was used to sequence the TCRbeta CDR3 regions. The source is immuneACCESS, and TCRdb retained only in-frame sequences with V and J called. Part of the clones is not carried over; for the studies checked, unresolved V genes explain less than half of this, and the remainder is unexplained. Within this sample are 85,000 to 100,000 clones, with approximately 85% of them counted one time only. The ten largest account for roughly 0.22% of the sample. The trial excluded patients who had a history of autoimmune disease or who were on systemic immunosuppression. In every dose cohort, peripheral blood was drawn for TCR sequencing at baseline, cycle 4 day 1, and cycle 7 day 1. The samples were drawn from a first-in-human, open-label, multicenter phase I dose-escalation trial of ivuxolimab. Adults with locally advanced or metastatic melanoma, renal cell, hepatocellular, or head and neck squamous cell carcinoma were enrolled in the trial. Before TCR sequencing, CD4+ T cells and CD8+ T cells from peripheral blood were sorted into separate populations.

The V gene is TRBV11-2 and the J gene is TRBJ1-2, and possibly TRBD1, on 5 matching bases. The sample consisted of CD4+ or CD8+ T cells sorted from blood, taken in a trial of the OX40 agonist ivuxolimab. This TCR was recovered from an adult with an advanced solid tumor such as melanoma, head and neck, liver or kidney cancer. The DNA is TGTGCCAGCAGCTCCCTCAGGGCTTCCCGAGCCGGCTACACCTTC. It encodes CASSSLRASRAGYTF.